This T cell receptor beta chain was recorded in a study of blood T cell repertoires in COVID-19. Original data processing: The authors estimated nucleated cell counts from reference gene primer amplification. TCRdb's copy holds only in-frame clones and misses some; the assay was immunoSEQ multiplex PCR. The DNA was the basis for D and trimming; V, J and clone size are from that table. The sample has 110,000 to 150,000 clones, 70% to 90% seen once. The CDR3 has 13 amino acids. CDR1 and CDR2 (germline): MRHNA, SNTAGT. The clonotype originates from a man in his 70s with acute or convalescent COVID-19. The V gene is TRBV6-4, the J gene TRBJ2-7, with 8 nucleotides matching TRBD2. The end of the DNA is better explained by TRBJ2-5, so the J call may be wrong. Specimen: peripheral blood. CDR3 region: CASSDLSGGTQYF. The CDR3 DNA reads TGTGCCAGCAGTGACTTAAGCGGGGGGACCCAGTACTTC.